This record looks at one T cell receptor (beta chain) sequence and its context. The length of the CDR3 is 16 residues. With V trimmed by 5 bases and J by 6 bases, 13 bases remained unmatched. CDR1 is LGHNA and CDR2 is YSLEER in the germline V gene. In TCRdb, the RT-PCR reads were re-called with MiXCR into one record per CDR3 protein. The sample contains about 540,000 distinct CDR3 sequences, approximately 22% of which appear only once. The sample comes from a study of response to subunit inactivated influenza vaccine. These data are also associated with another study on T cells expressing NK-cell markers. That study reports: Production of TCR beta cDNA relied on 5'RACE template switching with UMIs. The use of an anti-gamma-delta TCR antibody, which was added in several experiments, restricted sorting to T cells expressing alpha-beta TCR.

The clonotype comes from a man aged 50-60 years who received an inactivated influenza vaccine. V usage is TRBV4-3 and J usage is TRBJ2-1; TRBD2 agrees at 7 bases. Sample: CD4+ T cells sorted from PBMCs, taken roughly 12 days after vaccination. The CDR3 region is CASSTYGTITRNEQFF. For the CDR3, the DNA is TGCGCCAGCAGCACGTACGGGACTATAACTCGCAATGAGCAGTTCTTC.